This TCR beta chain was retrieved from a study of molecular identifiers for immune sequencing clone quantification. Whole-study context: For replicates, RNA isolated from around 20,000 or 99,000 naive CD8 cells was divided into five portions, of which four were sequenced. Study-level points and caveats: Should identical TCR molecules share a barcode, the sizes of highly expanded clones could be underestimated.

From germline, CDR1 is DFQATT and CDR2 SNEGSKA (reference sequence). V gave up 7 bases and J gave up 0 bases, with 17 bases separating them. This CDR3 is built from 15 residues. TCRdb reprocessed the PCR reads with MiXCR, giving one entry per CDR3 protein. The sample shows about 510,000 distinct CDR3 sequences, 20% to 25% of them seen only once. About this clonotype itself: The antigen is undetermined.

Sequencing used naive CD8+ T cells from blood, with Jurkat cell RNA spiked in. Indicated subset: FACS-sorted CD8+CD4-CCR7+CD45RA+ naive T cells. V is TRBV20-1 and J is TRBJ2-3; the D gene is possibly TRBD2 (6 bases). This clonotype was obtained from a human donor in good health. Some libraries in this study had Jurkat cell RNA spiked in. The CDR3 spells CSVLDRDSSTDTQYF. Here the CDR3 DNA reads TGCAGTGTTTTAGACCGGGACTCAAGCACAGATACGCAGTATTTT.